These 28 T cell receptor beta chains were all obtained from the same sample, sequenced in a study of long-term antiretroviral therapy in people with HIV. Runs used v3.0 of the immunoSEQ assay and were done at survey level. Produced via immunoSEQ multiplex PCR; TCRdb's table is partial and in-frame only. The sample shows 30,000 to 50,000 clones, approximately 86% of them seen only once. The starting material was unsorted PBMCs, obtained just before starting antiretroviral therapy. These receptor sequences come from a woman between 18 and 29 years old with HIV.

The chain joins TRBV28 to TRBJ2-1; D is ambiguous. Germline-derived CDR1 and CDR2 are MDHEN and SYDVKM. Trimming took off 2 bases at V and 0 bases at J, with 5 bases between the two ends. The CDR3 has 14 residues. The CDR3 coding sequence is TGTGCCAGCAGTTTAGCGCCCTCCTACAATGAGCAGTTCTTC. Its protein product is CASSLAPSYNEQFF.

The chain combines TRBV18 with TRBJ1-1, with 10 bases identical to TRBD1. V lost 3 bases, J lost 7 bases, and 8 bases stayed unmatched. Germline V CDR1 and CDR2: KGHSH, LQKENI. CDR3 length equals 15 residues. As DNA, the CDR3 is TGTGCCAGCTCACCGCTGGGACAGGGGCAGGGTGAAGCTTTCTTT. Its translation: CASSPLGQGQGEAFF.

V and J are TRBV7-9 and TRBJ1-1; tentatively, D is TRBD1 (5 bases). The CDR3 length is 15 residues. Trimming removed 6 bases from V and 0 bases from J, with 14 bases in between. CDR1 is SEHNR, CDR2 FQNEAQ, per germline (reference sequence). CDR3 protein: CASRPRALMNTEAFF. The DNA of the CDR3 is TGTGCCAGCAGGCCCAGGGCCTTAATGAACACTGAAGCTTTCTTT.

The chain joins TRBV9 to TRBJ2-2; 9 bases are shared with TRBD2. The CDR3 has 18 residues. CDR1 and CDR2 (germline): SGDLS, YYNGEE. V was clipped by 0 bases and J by 0 bases; unmatched bases: 6. CDR3 in amino acids: CASSVARLAGPNTGELFF. The CDR3 DNA sequence: TGTGCCAGCAGCGTAGCTCGGCTAGCGGGGCCGAACACCGGGGAGCTGTTTTTT.

The chain is built from TRBV5-1 and TRBJ2-1, with TRBD2 as a possible D gene (5 bases). V was shortened by 4 bases and J by 10 bases, with 21 bases between the two germline ends. This CDR3 region has 15 residues. Germline lookup yields CDR1 SGHRS and CDR2 YFSETQ. This CDR3 is CASSPEGRVSGEQFF. Here the CDR3 DNA reads TGCGCCAGCAGCCCCGAGGGAAGGGTTTCGGGGGAGCAGTTCTTC.

The rearrangement joins TRBV21-1 to TRBJ2-2; whether TRBD2, the table's D call, matches the DNA was not checked. TRBV21-1 is given as a pseudogene. The length of the CDR3 is 16 residues. The CDR3: CASSSRAGVGTGELFF. The CDR3 DNA follows: TGTGCCAGCAGTAGTAGAGCGGGAGTCGGGACCGGGGAGCTGTTTTTT.

This clone was recorded a few times. This chain connects TRBV15 to TRBJ2-7; TRBD2 might be the D (5 bases). The CDR3 has 15 amino acids. Trimming took 0 bases from V and 1 from J, leaving 10 bases between them. Germline V gives CDR1 LNHNV, CDR2 YYDKDF (reference sequence). CDR3 coding DNA: TGTGCCACCAGCAGAGATGGTGGGAGTTCCTACGAGCAGTACTTC. Translation gives CATSRDGGSSYEQYF.

The chain carries TRBV9 and TRBJ1-5, with D possibly being TRBD1 (5 bases). CDR3 length: 16 amino acids. Per the germline V gene, CDR1 is SGDLS and CDR2 is YYNGEE. Trimming cost V 4 bases and J 2 bases, with 16 bases left between them. The CDR3 loop reads CASSPRDSWGNQPQHF. CDR3 in DNA: TGTGCCAGCAGCCCTCGGGACTCCTGGGGCAATCAGCCCCAGCATTTT.

The gene calls are TRBV6-1 and TRBJ1-5, with D unclear. Germline V gene lookup returns CDR1 MNHNS and CDR2 SASEGT. V was clipped by 2 bases and J by 3 bases, with 5 bases between them. The CDR3 totals 13 residues. In DNA form, the CDR3 reads TGTGCCAGCAGTGAACAGGTCAATCAGCCCCAGCATTTT. The encoded protein is CASSEQVNQPQHF.

CDR3 DNA: TGTGCCAGCAGTGCCGGACAGTCTAACTATGGCTACACCTTC. It specifies CASSAGQSNYGYTF. The V call is TRBV6-4, the J call TRBJ1-2; possible D gene TRBD1, 6 bases. The CDR3 length is 14 residues. The germline V gene encodes CDR1 MRHNA and CDR2 SNTAGT. V lost 4 bases, J lost 0 bases, and 9 bases lay in between.

The rearrangement links TRBV18 to TRBJ1-4; the D is unclear. Germline CDR1 KGHSH, CDR2 LQKENI. The CDR3 spans 11 residues. V was trimmed by 3 bases and J by 13 bases, leaving 9 bases between them. DNA for the CDR3: TGTGCCAGCTCACCCTCGGAAGGACTGTTTTTT. This codes for CASSPSEGLFF.

The chain couples TRBV5-4 to TRBJ1-4; D uncertain. CDR3 length: 17 amino acids. Germline V gene sequence: CDR1 SGHNT, CDR2 YYREEE (reference sequence). Trimming removed 4 bases from V and 7 bases from J, with 23 bases in between. The DNA for the CDR3 is TGTGCCAGCAGCGCCTACCTCGGGGAGCCCGGGAGTGAAAAACTGTTTTTT. Translating gives CASSAYLGEPGSEKLFF.

The chain uses TRBV6-6 and TRBJ2-7; a possible D gene is TRBD2 (6 bases). The V gene's germline CDR1 is MNHNY and CDR2 SVGAGI (reference sequence). V was pared by 2 bases and J by 7 bases, with 15 bases between. The CDR3 consists of 14 residues. CDR3 in amino acids: CASSYGNPAGEQYF. For the CDR3, the DNA is TGTGCCAGCAGTTACGGTAATCCGGCGGGGGAGCAGTACTTC.

This chain uses TRBV15 with TRBJ2-7; 9 nucleotides line up with TRBD2. This CDR3 has 17 residues. V was clipped by 0 bases and J by 3 bases; unmatched bases: 9. Germline assignment: CDR1 LNHNV and CDR2 YYDKDF (reference sequence). This CDR3 reads CATSRDEGGTSIYEQYF. The CDR3 coding sequence is TGTGCCACCAGCAGAGACGAGGGCGGGACTAGCATCTACGAGCAGTACTTC.

The sample holds a few counts of this clone. The chain has TRBV4-3 and TRBJ2-7; maybe TRBD1 (5 bases). CDR1 and CDR2 from the germline V gene are LGHNA and YSLEER. V was trimmed by 8 bases and J by 6 bases, leaving 11 bases between them. The CDR3 is 11 residues long. As DNA, the CDR3 is TGCGCCAGCGCGCAGGGTCCCGAGCAGTACTTC. This sequence encodes CASAQGPEQYF.

The chain joins TRBV9 to TRBJ2-7; 9 bases map to TRBD2. The germline V gene encodes CDR1 SGDLS and CDR2 YYNGEE. With V trimmed by 4 bases and J by 4 bases, 6 bases remained unmatched. The length of the CDR3 is 14 residues. The CDR3 region has the DNA TGTGCCAGCAGCAGACTAGCGGAAAGATACGAGCAGTACTTC. Translated: CASSRLAERYEQYF.

This rearrangement joins TRBV7-3 to TRBJ2-1; D is uncertain. This CDR3 contains 13 residues. V gave up 4 bases and J gave up 5 bases, with 9 bases separating them. CDR1 is SGHTA and CDR2 is FQGTGA in the germline V gene. The CDR3 is CASSSALNNEQFF. The DNA of the CDR3 is TGTGCCAGCAGCTCGGCCCTCAACAATGAGCAGTTCTTC.

J is TRBJ2-3 and V is TRBV9; D perhaps matches TRBD1 (9 bases). V was trimmed by 3 bases and J by 7 bases, leaving 33 bases between them. The germline V gene encodes CDR1 SGDLS and CDR2 YYNGEE. The CDR3 totals 20 residues. CDR3 coding DNA: TGTGCCAGCAGCGGGAAAACAGGGGGCGAAGGAGCGGGAGACATATATACGCAGTATTTT. Translating gives CASSGKTGGEGAGDIYTQYF.

This clone was seen a handful of times. The chain combines TRBV19 with TRBJ2-7; 7 positions agree with TRBD1. Germline V gene sequence: CDR1 LNHDA, CDR2 SQIVND (reference sequence). This CDR3 spans 15 amino acids. Trimming took 3 bases from V and 3 from J; bases not matched to a gene: 8. The CDR3 is CASSMGTAKSYEQYF. Written as DNA, the CDR3 is TGTGCCAGTAGTATGGGGACAGCTAAAAGCTACGAGCAGTACTTC.

V gene TRBV4-3 combines with J gene TRBJ2-4; D not resolved. Per germline, CDR1 LGHNA and CDR2 YSLEER. The CDR3 length is 18 residues. V was cut by 0 bases and J by 3 bases, with 18 bases left in between. The CDR3 loop reads CASSQDFPSARIKNIQYF. The CDR3 DNA follows: TGCGCCAGCAGCCAAGATTTTCCCTCGGCGCGGATCAAAAACATTCAGTACTTC.

This sequence joins TRBV10-3 and TRBJ2-7, with D uncertain. The germline V gene has CDR1 ENHRY and CDR2 SYGVKD. The V end was cut by 7 bases, the J end by 3 bases, with 7 bases between. This CDR3 is 11 amino acids long. The CDR3 coding sequence is TGTGCCATCACTTTAGACTACGAGCAGTACTTC. Translated, it gives CAITLDYEQYF.

The chain combines TRBV10-1 with TRBJ2-7; a weak D match, TRBD2 (6 bases). Germline lookup yields CDR1 WNHNN and CDR2 SYGVQD (reference sequence). The V end lost 4 bases, the J end lost 0 bases, and 10 bases lay between the germline ends. The CDR3 loop spans 14 amino acids. CDR3 DNA sequence: TGCGCCAGCAGTGGGACTAACTTCTCCTACGAGCAGTACTTC. This gives the protein CASSGTNFSYEQYF.

V is TRBV13 and J is TRBJ2-3; 11 nucleotides match TRBD2. Germline assignment: CDR1 PRHDT and CDR2 FYEKMQ (reference sequence). V gave up 3 bases and J gave up 2 bases; unmatched junction bases: 1. The CDR3 totals 15 residues. CDR3 sequence (DNA): TGTGCCAGCAGCTTGGGACTAGCGGTCACAGATACGCAGTATTTT. It encodes CASSLGLAVTDTQYF.

V usage is TRBV15 and J usage is TRBJ1-2; D remains ambiguous. This CDR3 spans 15 amino acids. CDR1 LNHNV and CDR2 YYDKDF come from the germline V gene (reference sequence). V lost 0 bases to trimming and J lost 7 bases, with 15 bases between them. The CDR3 reads CATSRDRGQEGGYTF. The CDR3 bases are TGTGCCACCAGCAGAGATCGCGGGCAGGAAGGTGGCTACACCTTC.

V is TRBV5-1 and J is TRBJ1-1, with 7 positions matching TRBD1. From germline, CDR1 is SGHRS and CDR2 YFSETQ. This CDR3 region has 18 residues. The J segment lost 6 bases and the V segment lost 3 bases, leaving 20 bases of the junction unmatched. The CDR3 protein is CASSSTGDWRSAGAEAFF. The CDR3 DNA reads as TGCGCCAGCAGCTCTACAGGGGACTGGCGTTCAGCGGGGGCTGAAGCTTTCTTT. Looking up the rest from reference TRBV5-1 and TRBJ1-1 gives the full variable domain: KAGVTQTPRYLIKTRGQQVTLSCSPISGHRSVSWYQQTPGQGLQFLFEYFSETQRNKGNFPGRFSGRQFSNSRSEMNVSTLELGDSALYLCASSSTGDWRSAGAEAFFGQGTRLTVV.

The chain employs TRBV9 and TRBJ1-3, with D tentatively TRBD1 (6 bases). CDR1 is SGDLS and CDR2 is YYNGEE in the germline V gene. V lost 3 bases, J lost 0 bases, and 10 bases lay in between. The CDR3 length is 15 residues. CDR3 in amino acids: CASSAEDSSGNTIYF. The CDR3 DNA sequence: TGTGCCAGCAGCGCCGAGGACAGCTCTGGAAACACCATATATTTT.

The chain has TRBV4-3 and TRBJ2-6; no clear D gene. Per germline, CDR1 LGHNA and CDR2 YSLEER. The CDR3 runs to 16 residues. The V end lost 0 bases, the J end lost 0 bases, and 6 bases lay between the germline ends. The CDR3 reads CASSQDLGSGANVLTF. CDR3 nucleotide sequence: TGCGCCAGCAGCCAAGATCTGGGCTCTGGGGCCAACGTCCTGACTTTC.

The CDR3 loop is CASSQGPTRTGELFF. Written as DNA, the CDR3 is TGCGCCAGCAGCCAAGGGCCAACGAGGACCGGGGAGCTGTTTTTT. The genes are TRBV4-3 and TRBJ2-2; D gene uncertain. The length of the CDR3 is 15 residues. Looked up from germline, CDR1 is LGHNA and CDR2 is YSLEER. The V gene lost 1 base and the J gene lost 5 bases, with 11 bases spanning the gap.